This T cell receptor beta chain was recovered during a study of response to subunit inactivated influenza vaccine. Findings and caveats of the study: After each seasonal influenza vaccination, few new T cells are recruited, the authors suggested.

MiXCR, applied by TCRdb to the RT-PCR reads, yields one record per CDR3 protein. The sample has more than 600,000 distinct CDR3 sequences, less than 20% seen once. Germline V gives CDR1 SGHAT, CDR2 FQDESV (reference sequence). V lost 4 bases, J lost 4 bases, and 11 bases lay in between. The CDR3 extends over 15 amino acids. A note on this clonotype: What it binds is unknown.

The TCR was taken from a man aged 45-65 years who received an inactivated influenza vaccine. The specimen was PBMCs from blood, collected 5 days after vaccination. The chain links TRBV11-1 to TRBJ2-6, with a possible D match to TRBD1 (6 bases). The CDR3 DNA follows: TGTGCCAGCAGCTCGATGACAGGAGGGGCCAACGTCCTGACTTTC. Protein: CASSSMTGGANVLTF.